The 25 T cell receptor beta chains reported below all come from one sample, sequenced in a study of T cell changes during pregnancy in multiple sclerosis. Data came from immunoSEQ multiplex PCR; TCRdb stores just in-frame clones and leaves some out. The table records more than 25,000 clones, 91% of them present only once. The material was CD8+ T cells from peripheral blood mononuclear cells, obtained in the second trimester of pregnancy. The receptor set was obtained from a female donor in good health, enrolled as a control in a pregnancy study.

This chain links TRBV27 with TRBJ2-7; 8 positions agree with TRBD1. Germline V gene lookup returns CDR1 MNHEY and CDR2 SMNVEV (reference sequence). The V and J ends lost 4 bases and 4 bases, in that order; junction bases with no gene match: 6. This CDR3 is built from 14 residues. The CDR3 coding sequence is TGTGCCAGCAGTTCTGGACAGGGTACGTACGAGCAGTACTTC. Its translation is CASSSGQGTYEQYF.

V and J are TRBV10-3 and TRBJ2-3, with 8 positions matching TRBD1. CDR1 and CDR2 (germline): ENHRY, SYGVKD. Trimming removed 10 bases from V and 5 bases from J; junction bases left unmatched: 8. The CDR3 is made up of 13 amino acids. In DNA form, the CDR3 reads TGTGCCAGCGGGCAGGGGGCGGAAGATACGCAGTATTTT. Translating it yields CASGQGAEDTQYF.

The V and J genes are TRBV5-6 and TRBJ2-3; D gene uncertain. From germline, CDR1 is SGHDT and CDR2 YYEEEE. CDR3 length equals 13 residues. The ends were cut back, 4 bases at V and 4 bases at J, with 10 bases in the middle. Written as DNA, the CDR3 is TGTGCCAGCAGCCTTTCGCGTGCAGATACGCAGTATTTT. As protein: CASSLSRADTQYF.

This clone was picked up a small number of times. This chain connects TRBV27 to TRBJ2-7; no definite D call. The V gene lost 4 bases and the J gene lost 2 bases, with 3 bases spanning the gap. CDR1 and CDR2 from the germline V gene are MNHEY and SMNVEV (reference sequence). This CDR3 region has 11 residues. In DNA form, the CDR3 reads TGTGCCAGCAGTTCAACCTACGAGCAGTACTTC. Translation gives CASSSTYEQYF.

The chain carries TRBV7-9 and TRBJ1-3; D ambiguous. Germline CDR1 reads SEHNR; CDR2 reads FQNEAQ (reference sequence). This CDR3 contains 13 residues. V lost 8 bases and J lost 0, with 8 bases in between. CDR3 amino acids: CASPGSSGNTIYF. The CDR3, as DNA: TGTGCCAGCCCAGGAAGCTCTGGAAACACCATATATTTT.

V and J are TRBV6-5 and TRBJ2-2; weak D call: TRBD2 (6 bases). Per germline, CDR1 MNHEY and CDR2 SVGAGI. The CDR3 covers 14 residues. Trimming cost V 0 bases and J 7 bases, with 9 bases left between them. DNA for the CDR3: TGTGCCAGCAGTTACTCGGGGGGACGCGGGGAGCTGTTTTTT. As protein: CASSYSGGRGELFF.

The CDR3 DNA reads TGCGCCAGCAGCCAAGGAGCGGGGGCAGGAGAGACCCAGTACTTC. This encodes CASSQGAGAGETQYF. The V gene is TRBV4-3, the J gene TRBJ2-5; 8 bases align to TRBD2. Losses at the gene ends were 1 base for V and 4 bases for J; bases not matched to a gene: 5. The germline V gene has CDR1 LGHNA and CDR2 YSLEER. CDR3 length: 15 amino acids.

The chain combines TRBV7-9 with TRBJ1-2; TRBD1 agrees at 8 bases. Trimming removed 4 bases from V and 0 bases from J; junction bases left unmatched: 7. This CDR3 is built from 16 residues. Germline lookup yields CDR1 SEHNR and CDR2 FQNEAQ (reference sequence). The CDR3 loop reads CASSWDRTSSNYGYTF. In nucleotides, the CDR3 is TGTGCCAGCAGCTGGGACAGGACGAGTTCTAACTATGGCTACACCTTC.

The V call is TRBV19, the J call TRBJ1-1; D call uncertain. The germline V gene has CDR1 LNHDA and CDR2 SQIVND (reference sequence). Trimming stripped 3 bases from V and 4 bases from J, with 9 bases between. This CDR3 region has 13 residues. The CDR3 bases are TGTGCCAGTAGTATCGAGGGTAGCACTGAAGCTTTCTTT. This codes for CASSIEGSTEAFF.

V and J are TRBV21-1 and TRBJ2-1; the table's D gene call, TRBD2, was not cross checked with the DNA. TRBV21-1 is tagged as a pseudogene. This CDR3 contains 14 residues. The CDR3 region is CASSKTSGGDEQFF. The CDR3 DNA follows: TGTGCCAGCAGCAAGACTAGCGGGGGGGATGAGCAGTTCTTC.

This clone was detected only once. The chain uses TRBV4-1 and TRBJ1-4; 7 bases match TRBD1. In germline, CDR1 is MGHRA, CDR2 YSYEKL. V dropped 7 bases and J dropped 5; count of bases not matched to a gene: 22. This CDR3 is built from 19 residues. The CDR3 nucleotides are TGCGCCAGCACACCCGAACTAAGAGGAGGACAGGTTCAAAATGAAAAACTGTTTTTT. Translating gives CASTPELRGGQVQNEKLFF.

The genes are TRBV13 and TRBJ2-1; weak D call: TRBD1 (7 bases). The CDR3 has 15 amino acids. CDR1 is PRHDT and CDR2 is FYEKMQ in the germline V gene (reference sequence). Between the trimmed V and J ends, which lost 0 bases and 5 bases, there was a span of 11 bases. As DNA, the CDR3 is TGTGCCAGCAGCTTAGGCGCGGGACAGCACAATGAGCAGTTCTTC. The encoded protein is CASSLGAGQHNEQFF.

The chain employs TRBV6-5 and TRBJ1-2; 7 positions agree with TRBD1. CDR3 length: 13 amino acids. The germline gives CDR1 MNHEY, CDR2 SVGAGI. Germline trimming cut 4 bases from V and 4 bases from J; bases unmatched to any gene: 3. The CDR3 reads CASSSGTVYGYTF. CDR3 coding DNA: TGTGCCAGCAGTTCAGGGACAGTCTATGGCTACACCTTC.

The chain employs TRBV29-1 and TRBJ1-2; 9 nucleotides line up with TRBD1. CDR3 length: 12 residues. V shed 7 bases, J shed 5 bases, and the junction held 5 bases outside the gene matches. Germline-derived CDR1 and CDR2 are SQVTM and ANQGSEA. CDR3 amino acids: CSGGQGGYGYTF. Here the CDR3 DNA reads TGCAGCGGGGGACAGGGTGGTTATGGCTACACCTTC. The complete variable domain, with remaining parts taken from reference TRBV29-1 and TRBJ1-2, reads SAVISQKPSRDICQRGTSLTIQCQVDSQVTMMFWYRQQPGQSLTLIATANQGSEATYESGFVIDKFPISRPNLTFSTLTVSNMSPEDSSIYLCSGGQGGYGYTFGSGTRLTVV.

The CDR3 reads CASSLGQGASGYTF. The DNA of the CDR3 is TGTGCCAGCAGTCTGGGACAGGGGGCAAGTGGCTACACCTTC. The chain is built from TRBV27 and TRBJ1-2, with TRBD1 matching over 12 bases. From germline, CDR1 is MNHEY and CDR2 SMNVEV (reference sequence). The CDR3 length is 14 residues. With 5 bases clipped from V and 7 bases from J, the junction kept 5 bases outside the gene matches.

The rearrangement joins TRBV5-1 to TRBJ2-2; maybe TRBD1 (6 bases). Trimming cost V 1 base and J 3 bases, with 10 bases left between them. The CDR3 runs 15 residues. Germline-derived CDR1 and CDR2 are SGHRS and YFSETQ. DNA of the CDR3: TGCGCCAGCAGCTTGAGACAGGTGGACACCGGGGAGCTGTTTTTT. Encoded protein: CASSLRQVDTGELFF.

V usage is TRBV6-5 and J usage is TRBJ2-7; 8 positions agree with TRBD1. V shed 2 bases, J shed 4 bases, and the junction held 4 bases outside the gene matches. Germline V gene sequence: CDR1 MNHEY, CDR2 SVGAGI. The CDR3 covers 14 residues. The CDR3 here is CASSYGQGPYEQYF. For the CDR3, the DNA is TGTGCCAGCAGTTACGGACAGGGTCCGTACGAGCAGTACTTC.

This clone has just one count. V gene TRBV27 combines with J gene TRBJ2-1; D is ambiguous. CDR3 length equals 14 residues. The V and J ends lost 4 bases and 7 bases respectively, with 14 bases between them. Germline CDR1 MNHEY, CDR2 SMNVEV (reference sequence). The CDR3 DNA sequence: TGTGCCAGCAGTTCCCTGGGCGTCAGGAATGAGCAGTTCTTC. Amino acids: CASSSLGVRNEQFF.

This chain links TRBV19 with TRBJ2-1, with 11 nucleotides matching TRBD1. The J segment lost 9 bases and the V segment lost 3 bases, leaving 4 bases of the junction unmatched. This CDR3 has 14 amino acids. Germline V CDR1 and CDR2: LNHDA, SQIVND (reference sequence). CDR3 region: CASSIGQGAFEQFF. For the CDR3, the DNA is TGTGCCAGTAGTATTGGACAGGGGGCCTTTGAGCAGTTCTTC.

The chain combines TRBV29-1 with TRBJ2-1; the match to TRBD1 covers 8 bases. V was clipped by 4 bases and J by 7 bases; unmatched bases: 9. This CDR3 has 14 amino acids. Germline CDR1 SQVTM, CDR2 ANQGSEA. As DNA, the CDR3 is TGCAGCGTTGGAGCCGGACAGGGTGGTAATGAGCAGTTCTTC. Protein: CSVGAGQGGNEQFF.

Here the CDR3 DNA reads TGTGCCAGCAGTGAAACCGTAGCAGGGTCCTACGAGCAGTACTTC. This translates into CASSETVAGSYEQYF. V and J are TRBV2 and TRBJ2-7; D perhaps matches TRBD1 (5 bases). The CDR3 loop spans 15 amino acids. Germline CDR1 is SNHLY and CDR2 is FYNNEI. Trimming stripped 2 bases from V and 1 base from J, with 12 bases between.

This sequence joins TRBV7-9 and TRBJ2-3; TRBD1 aligns across 7 bases. Looked up from germline, CDR1 is SEHNR and CDR2 is FQNEAQ (reference sequence). With V trimmed by 7 bases and J by 1 base, 11 bases remained unmatched. The CDR3 extends over 16 amino acids. Written as DNA, the CDR3 is TGTGCCAGCATCCATACAGGGGAGTGGGGCACAGATACGCAGTATTTT. Amino acid sequence: CASIHTGEWGTDTQYF.

The chain joins TRBV7-2 to TRBJ2-3; 13 nucleotides agree with TRBD2. Germline V gene lookup returns CDR1 SGHTA and CDR2 FQGNSA. V gave up 0 bases and J gave up 4 bases; unmatched junction bases: 7. The CDR3 runs 18 residues. The chain's CDR3 is CASSLAKKTSGGPDTQYF. As DNA, the CDR3 is TGTGCCAGCAGCTTAGCTAAAAAGACTAGCGGGGGGCCAGATACGCAGTATTTT.

The chain joins TRBV7-2 to TRBJ2-7; tentatively, D is TRBD1 (5 bases). Trimming stripped 1 base from V and 3 bases from J, with 13 bases between. This CDR3 contains 15 residues. Germline V gene data show CDR1 as SGHTA and CDR2 as FQGNSA. The CDR3 region has the DNA TGTGCCAGCAGCTTAGGTCACAGGAGAAACTACGAGCAGTACTTC. This codes for CASSLGHRRNYEQYF.

The CDR3 region is CASSGGVSNYEQYF. The DNA for the CDR3 is TGTGCCAGCAGCGGGGGGGTATCTAACTACGAGCAGTACTTC. The chain combines TRBV13 with TRBJ2-7; TRBD2 agrees at 7 bases. Germline trimming cut 5 bases from V and 3 bases from J; bases unmatched to any gene: 7. Germline V gene sequence: CDR1 PRHDT, CDR2 FYEKMQ (reference sequence). The CDR3 has 14 residues.